This entry lists 25 T cell receptor beta chains sequenced from one sample in a study of T cell responses to AZD1222 COVID-19 vaccine. Some clones are missing from TCRdb's copy, which holds only in-frame ones; the method was immunoSEQ multiplex PCR. The table has about 190,000 clones, 94% seen once. The sequences come from peripheral blood, collected on day 0 of AZD1222 vaccination. These receptor sequences come from an adult in good health.

The chain links TRBV5-6 to TRBJ2-7; D is possibly TRBD1 or TRBD2 (5 bases each). The V end was cut by 0 bases, the J end by 6 bases, with 10 bases between. Germline CDR1 SGHDT, CDR2 YYEEEE. This CDR3 spans 13 amino acids. The CDR3 loop reads CASSLGGGGEQYF. The CDR3 DNA sequence: TGTGCCAGCAGCTTGGGCGGTGGGGGCGAGCAGTACTTC.

V and J are TRBV9 and TRBJ2-3; D unclear. The CDR3 consists of 14 residues. Germline V gene lookup returns CDR1 SGDLS and CDR2 YYNGEE. Between the trimmed V and J ends, which lost 5 bases and 1 base, there was a span of 11 bases. In DNA form, the CDR3 reads TGTGCCAGCAGTAAGGCGGACCGCACAGATACGCAGTATTTT. Translating gives CASSKADRTDTQYF.

The V and J genes are TRBV28 and TRBJ2-2; 11 nucleotides match TRBD1. Trimming at V came to 6 bases and at J to 5 bases, leaving 14 bases not matched to a gene. CDR1 is MDHEN and CDR2 is SYDVKM in the germline V gene. This CDR3 is built from 18 residues. The CDR3: CASSRSGQGGFGTGELFF. In DNA, the CDR3 is TGTGCCAGCAGCAGATCGGGACAGGGGGGTTTTGGTACCGGGGAGCTGTTTTTT.

The rearrangement uses TRBV11-2 and TRBJ1-5; D perhaps matches TRBD1 (5 bases). V was shortened by 6 bases and J by 1 base, with 16 bases between the two germline ends. The length of the CDR3 is 16 residues. CDR1 SGHAT and CDR2 FQNNGV come from the germline V gene. The CDR3, as DNA: TGTGCCAGCAGTCGAGACAGCCTGGGAAGCAATCAGCCCCAGCATTTT. Its translation: CASSRDSLGSNQPQHF.

The chain links TRBV19 to TRBJ2-4; 7 bases fit TRBD1. Per germline, CDR1 LNHDA and CDR2 SQIVND (reference sequence). CDR3 length equals 17 residues. V lost 5 bases to trimming and J lost 1 base; unmatched junction nucleotides: 11. CDR3 sequence reads: CASSELQGLGAKNIQYF. The CDR3 DNA follows: TGTGCCAGTAGTGAACTACAGGGGCTGGGGGCCAAAAACATTCAGTACTTC.

The chain uses TRBV29-1 and TRBJ2-7, with D perhaps matching TRBD1 (6 bases). The CDR3 sequence is 12 residues long. Per germline, CDR1 SQVTM and CDR2 ANQGSEA. Trimming took off 4 bases at V and 3 bases at J, with 10 bases between the two ends. CDR3 coding DNA: TGCAGCGTTGGACAGGTTGACTACGAGCAGTACTTC. It is translated as CSVGQVDYEQYF.

DNA for the CDR3: TGCAGCGTTGAACTTCAGGGAGCCACTGAAGCTTTCTTT. Residues: CSVELQGATEAFF. The chain recombines TRBV29-1 with TRBJ1-1; D perhaps matches TRBD1 (5 bases). The germline V gene encodes CDR1 SQVTM and CDR2 ANQGSEA. Trimming took off 2 bases at V and 4 bases at J, with 11 bases between the two ends. The CDR3 is made up of 13 amino acids. Full variable domain (remainder filled in from reference TRBV29-1 and TRBJ1-1): SAVISQKPSRDICQRGTSLTIQCQVDSQVTMMFWYRQQPGQSLTLIATANQGSEATYESGFVIDKFPISRPNLTFSTLTVSNMSPEDSSIYLCSVELQGATEAFFGQGTRLTVV.

The gene calls are TRBV11-1 and TRBJ2-7; 7 bases map to TRBD2. The germline CDR1 and CDR2 sequences are SGHAT and FQDESV (reference sequence). Losses at the gene ends were 5 bases for V and 3 bases for J; bases not matched to a gene: 10. The CDR3 totals 15 residues. The CDR3 sequence: CASSPPTRERYEQYF. The CDR3 DNA reads as TGTGCCAGCAGCCCCCCCACGCGGGAGCGCTACGAGCAGTACTTC.

The chain is built from TRBV2 and TRBJ2-5, with 10 bases aligning to TRBD1. V gave up 6 bases and J gave up 2 bases; unmatched junction bases: 9. The CDR3 totals 16 residues. The V gene's germline CDR1 is SNHLY and CDR2 FYNNEI. The CDR3 sequence is CASSSDRGPWQETQYF. The CDR3, as DNA: TGTGCCAGCAGCTCCGACAGGGGGCCTTGGCAAGAGACCCAGTACTTC.

Here the CDR3 reads CSVLYQKTGAGNTIYF. The DNA for the CDR3 is TGCAGCGTTCTTTATCAGAAGACGGGCGCTGGAAACACCATATATTTT. V usage is TRBV29-1 and J usage is TRBJ1-3, with D uncertain. The CDR3 runs 16 residues. V lost 5 bases and J 2 bases, leaving 19 bases between the germline ends. Germline loops: CDR1 SQVTM, CDR2 ANQGSEA.

The rearrangement links TRBV5-6 to TRBJ2-7, with D unresolved. Trimming took 0 bases from V and 3 from J, leaving 13 bases between them. The CDR3 contains 15 residues. Germline assignment: CDR1 SGHDT and CDR2 YYEEEE. The CDR3 DNA follows: TGTGCCAGCAGCTTGGTCGCTCGGCAGATCTACGAGCAGTACTTC. This gives the protein CASSLVARQIYEQYF.

This clone occurred once. The chain uses TRBV11-2 and TRBJ2-2; D gene ambiguous. V lost 1 base, J lost 5 bases, and 8 bases lay in between. The germline V gene has CDR1 SGHAT and CDR2 FQNNGV. The CDR3 has 14 residues. The CDR3 loop is CASSLGPRTGELFF. The CDR3 nucleotides are TGTGCCAGCAGCTTAGGTCCTAGGACCGGGGAGCTGTTTTTT.

This chain joins TRBV19 and TRBJ1-6, with 10 nucleotides matching TRBD1. The CDR3 consists of 14 residues. The V gene end was trimmed by 3 bases and the J gene end by 9 bases; junction bases not matched to a gene: 2. Germline V CDR1 and CDR2: LNHDA, SQIVND (reference sequence). The CDR3: CASSIGTGVSPLHF. DNA for the CDR3: TGTGCCAGTAGTATTGGGACAGGGGTTTCACCCCTCCACTTT.

V gene TRBV7-2 combines with J gene TRBJ2-7, with TRBD2 matching 10 bases. The CDR3 runs to 15 residues. The ends lost 1 base at V and 3 bases at J; junction bases unmatched: 3. Germline values: CDR1 SGHTA, CDR2 FQGNSA. CDR3 in DNA: TGTGCCAGCAGCTTAGAACTAGCGGGGTTCTACGAGCAGTACTTC. Its protein product is CASSLELAGFYEQYF. Full variable domain (missing parts from reference TRBV7-2 and TRBJ2-7): GAGVSQSPSNKVTEKGKDVELRCDPISGHTALYWYRQSLGQGLEFLIYFQGNSAPDKSGLPSDRFSAERTGGSVSTLTIQRTQQEDSAVYLCASSLELAGFYEQYFGPGTRLTVT.

CDR3 DNA sequence: TGTGCCATCAGGCCAGACATGGGGACTGAAGCTTTCTTT. Translation gives CAIRPDMGTEAFF. The chain carries TRBV10-3 and TRBJ1-1; D unclear. CDR1 is ENHRY and CDR2 is SYGVKD in the germline V gene. The CDR3 consists of 13 residues. Deletions cut 6 bases from V and 5 bases from J, with 13 bases between.

CDR3 bases: TGTGCCAGCAGCCATCTATCCGGGACCAACAAGCGGGAGCAGTTCTTC. This translates into CASSHLSGTNKREQFF. The J gene is TRBJ2-1, the V gene TRBV3-1 (or the pseudogene TRBV3-2), with D perhaps assigned TRBD1 or TRBD2 (5 bases each). In germline, CDR1 is LGHDT, CDR2 YNNKEL (reference sequence). CDR3 length: 16 residues. The V end was cut by 3 bases, the J end by 10 bases, with 22 bases between.

The chain is built from TRBV7-9 and TRBJ1-3; TRBD1 aligns across 8 bases. The CDR3 is 16 amino acids. CDR1 is SEHNR, CDR2 FQNEAQ, per germline (reference sequence). Trimming removed 1 base from V and 2 bases from J; junction bases left unmatched: 4. The CDR3 coding sequence is TGTGCCAGCAGCTTAGGAGGACAGGGCGCTGGAAACACCATATATTTT. As protein: CASSLGGQGAGNTIYF. The full variable domain, rest sourced from reference TRBV7-9 and TRBJ1-3, is DTGVSQNPRHKITKRGQNVTFRCDPISEHNRLYWYRQTLGQGPEFLTYFQNEAQLEKSRLLSDRFSAERPKGSFSTLEIQRTEQGDSAMYLCASSLGGQGAGNTIYFGEGSWLTVV.

This chain joins TRBV6-5 and TRBJ1-1; D gene unclear. CDR3 size: 13 residues. The germline V gene encodes CDR1 MNHEY and CDR2 SVGAGI. V gave up 4 bases and J gave up 7 bases, with 13 bases separating them. This chain's CDR3 is CASSFGGGVEAFF. DNA of the CDR3: TGTGCCAGCAGTTTTGGAGGAGGCGTTGAAGCTTTCTTT.

The chain couples TRBV6-4 to TRBJ2-3; 10 nucleotides line up with TRBD2. The V segment lost 3 bases and the J segment 2 bases; nucleotides outside the gene matches: 8. Germline V gene sequence: CDR1 MRHNA, CDR2 SNTAGT. This CDR3 is 17 amino acids long. In nucleotides, the CDR3 is TGTGCCAGCAGTGATTTGACTAGCGGGTGCCACACAGATACGCAGTATTTT. Amino acids: CASSDLTSGCHTDTQYF.

This chain links TRBV10-2 with TRBJ2-1; 8 bases line up with TRBD2. Losses at the gene ends were 1 base for V and 4 bases for J; bases not matched to a gene: 6. The CDR3 contains 16 residues. Germline values: CDR1 WSHSY, CDR2 SAAADI. CDR3 nucleotides: TGCGCCAGCAGTGAGTACTCGGGACTAGTTTACAATGAGCAGTTCTTC. It yields the protein CASSEYSGLVYNEQFF.

The chain links TRBV5-6 to TRBJ1-6; a possible D gene is TRBD1 (5 bases). Per germline, CDR1 SGHDT and CDR2 YYEEEE. This CDR3 is built from 15 residues. Trimming pared 4 bases from V and 10 bases from J, leaving 18 bases between. The CDR3 DNA is TGTGCCAGCAGCCTACTAGGGGCAGGGAGGTCACCCCTCCACTTT. Its translation is CASSLLGAGRSPLHF.

This rearrangement joins TRBV18 to TRBJ2-7; 10 bases agree with TRBD2. Unmatched junction bases numbered 3, after V lost 3 bases and J lost 1 base. Looked up from germline, CDR1 is KGHSH and CDR2 is LQKENI. This CDR3 is 15 amino acids long. CDR3 sequence: CASSPLAGESYEQYF. The CDR3 region has the DNA TGTGCCAGCTCACCCCTAGCGGGAGAATCCTACGAGCAGTACTTC.

The genes are TRBV14 and TRBJ2-5; TRBD1 matches at 7 bases. The CDR3 consists of 15 residues. Trimming took 3 bases from V and 3 from J; bases not matched to a gene: 7. The germline CDR1 and CDR2 sequences are SGHDN and FVKESK. The CDR3 DNA is TGTGCCAGCAGCCAGAATACAGGGGTGAAAGAGACCCAGTACTTC. This translates into CASSQNTGVKETQYF. The entire variable domain, with the rest obtained from reference TRBV14 and TRBJ2-5, is as follows: EAGVTQFPSHSVIEKGQTVTLRCDPISGHDNLYWYRRVMGKEIKFLLHFVKESKQDESGMPNNRFLAERTGGTYSTLKVQPAELEDSGVYFCASSQNTGVKETQYFGPGTRLLVL.

The chain joins TRBV11-3 to TRBJ2-2; no definite D call. The germline V and J ends were trimmed by 5 bases and 3 bases, with 4 bases remaining between them. This CDR3 has 12 amino acids. Per germline, CDR1 SGHNT and CDR2 YENEEA. CDR3 in amino acids: CASSPYTGELFF. CDR3 bases: TGTGCCAGCAGCCCCTACACCGGGGAGCTGTTTTTT.

This sequence joins TRBV4-3 and TRBJ1-1; no reliable D call. Trimming pared 0 bases from V and 2 bases from J, leaving 10 bases between. Germline V gene lookup returns CDR1 LGHNA and CDR2 YSLEER. This CDR3 is 15 amino acids long. The CDR3 sequence: CASSQDTAQNTEAFF. CDR3 nucleotide sequence: TGCGCCAGCAGCCAAGATACAGCCCAAAACACTGAAGCTTTCTTT.